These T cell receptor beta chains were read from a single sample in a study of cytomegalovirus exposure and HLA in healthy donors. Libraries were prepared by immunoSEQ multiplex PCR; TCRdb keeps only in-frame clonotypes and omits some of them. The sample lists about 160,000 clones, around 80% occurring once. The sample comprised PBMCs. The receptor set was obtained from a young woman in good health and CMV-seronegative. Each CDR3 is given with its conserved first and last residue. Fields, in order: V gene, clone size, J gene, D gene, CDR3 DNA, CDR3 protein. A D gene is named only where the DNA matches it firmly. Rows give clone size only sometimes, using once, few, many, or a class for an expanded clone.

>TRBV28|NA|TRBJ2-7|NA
TGTGCCAGCTCGCAGGTAGAGGAGCAGTACTTC
CASSQVEEQYF
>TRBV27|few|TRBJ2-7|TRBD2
TGTGCCAGCAGTTTCCTAGCGGGCCCACCCTACGAGCAGTACTTC
CASSFLAGPPYEQYF
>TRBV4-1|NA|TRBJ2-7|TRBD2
TGCGCCAGCAGCCCATCAACGGGACTAGCGAGGAACGAGCAGTACTTC
CASSPSTGLARNEQYF
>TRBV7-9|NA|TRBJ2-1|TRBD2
TGTGCCAGCAGCTCCACTAGCGGTAGTGGGCCTAAGCAGTTCTTC
CASSSTSGSGPKQFF
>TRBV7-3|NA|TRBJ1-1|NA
TGTGCCAGCAGCTCTTATAGTCGGACTGAAGCTTTCTTT
CASSSYSRTEAFF
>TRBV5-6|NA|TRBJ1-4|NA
TGTGCCAGCAGCGATGACAGAATAAATGAAAAACTGTTTTTT
CASSDDRINEKLFF
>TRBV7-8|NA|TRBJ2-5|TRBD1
TGTGCCAGCAGCTCGGGACAGAGAGAGACCCAGTACTTC
CASSSGQRETQYF
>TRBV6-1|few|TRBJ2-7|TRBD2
TGTGCCAGCAGTGAACTAGCGGAGTACGAGCAGTACTTC
CASSELAEYEQYF
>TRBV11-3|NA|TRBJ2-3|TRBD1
TGTGCCAGCAGCTTAGGTCGTGGGACAGGGGGACTTGGTACAGATACGCAGTATTTT
CASSLGRGTGGLGTDTQYF
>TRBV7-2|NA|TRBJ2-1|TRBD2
TGTGCCAGCAGTTACAAAGGGGGACTAGAGGGTTGGGAGCAGTTCTTC
CASSYKGGLEGWEQFF
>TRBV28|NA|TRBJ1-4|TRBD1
TGTGCCAGCAGACCACTTCCGGGACAGAAAGTTGAAAAACTGTTTTTT
CASRPLPGQKVEKLFF
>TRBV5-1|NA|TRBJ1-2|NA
TGCGCCAGCAGCTACGACAGTACCTATGGCTACACCTTC
CASSYDSTYGYTF